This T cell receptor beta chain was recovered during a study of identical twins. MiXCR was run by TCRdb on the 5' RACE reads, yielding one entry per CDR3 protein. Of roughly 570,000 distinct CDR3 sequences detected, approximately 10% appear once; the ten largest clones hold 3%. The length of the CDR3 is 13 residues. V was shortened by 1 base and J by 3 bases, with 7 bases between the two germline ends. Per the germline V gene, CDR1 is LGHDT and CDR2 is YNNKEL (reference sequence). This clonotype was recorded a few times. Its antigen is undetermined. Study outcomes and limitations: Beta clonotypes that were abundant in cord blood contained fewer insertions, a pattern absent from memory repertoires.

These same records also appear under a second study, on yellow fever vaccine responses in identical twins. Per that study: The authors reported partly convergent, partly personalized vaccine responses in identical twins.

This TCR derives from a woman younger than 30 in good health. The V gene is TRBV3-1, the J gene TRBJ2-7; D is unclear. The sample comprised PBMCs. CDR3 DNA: TGTGCCAGCAGCCAAGCCGCCCACTACGAGCAGTACTTC. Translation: CASSQAAHYEQYF.